This T cell receptor (beta chain) was found in a study of cytomegalovirus exposure and HLA in healthy donors. Findings and caveats of the study: Per a prior analysis, the majority of TCR beta V segments were productive roughly 87% or roughly 30% of the time. Clonal expansion was found to be greater in HLA-associated TCR beta chains than in equally common others in a later analysis. The study had only CMV serostatus as immune exposure information.

Researchers ran the PCR with 60 Vbeta and 13 Jbeta primers. Measured with immunoSEQ multiplex PCR; TCRdb has only the in-frame clones, and not every one. The profile shows around 160,000 clones, almost 80% of them singletons. As for this clone: Its antigen is still unknown.

This CDR3 is 12 amino acids long. In germline, CDR1 is MNHNY, CDR2 SVGAGI (reference sequence). The V gene lost 5 bases and the J gene lost 1 base, with 3 bases spanning the gap. Sequenced: PBMCs. The clonotype was recovered from a middle-aged man in good health and CMV-seropositive. The rearrangement uses TRBV6-6 and TRBJ1-3; unclear D gene. CDR3 sequence (DNA): TGTGCCAGCAGTCTTTCTGGAAACACCATATATTTT. Its translation: CASSLSGNTIYF.